The rows below give T cell receptor beta chains drawn from one sample of a study of T cell responses to AZD1222 COVID-19 vaccine. Sequenced by immunoSEQ multiplex PCR; TCRdb stores in-frame clones only, minus some. This table holds over 150,000 clones, roughly 87% found once. Sequencing was performed on peripheral blood, taken on day 0 of AZD1222 vaccination. These receptors were taken from an adult in good health. Each CDR3 is given with its conserved first and last residue. D genes are given only for firm matches. A row's size may be missing; if present it is once, few, many or a size class.

abundance: NA; d_gene: NA; v_gene: TRBV7-8; j_gene: TRBJ1-2; CDR3nt: TGTGCCAGCAGCTTATTTAGCACCAACTATGGCTACACCTTC; CDR3aa: CASSLFSTNYGYTF
abundance: NA; d_gene: TRBD1; v_gene: TRBV19; j_gene: TRBJ1-1; CDR3nt: TGTGCCAGTAGTCTTCTGGGGACAGGGTATGAAGCTTTCTTT; CDR3aa: CASSLLGTGYEAFF
abundance: NA; d_gene: TRBD2; v_gene: TRBV4-1; j_gene: TRBJ2-1; CDR3nt: TGCGCCAGCAGCCCGACTAGCGGGAGTCGGAATGAGCAGTTCTTC; CDR3aa: CASSPTSGSRNEQFF
abundance: NA; d_gene: NA; v_gene: TRBV18; j_gene: TRBJ1-2; CDR3nt: TGTGCCAGCTCACCATTAAGTAGGCCAACTTCTGATGGCTACACCTTC; CDR3aa: CASSPLSRPTSDGYTF
abundance: once; d_gene: TRBD1; v_gene: TRBV18; j_gene: TRBJ1-4; CDR3nt: TGTGCCAGCTCACTGGGACAGAACCGTAATGAAAAACTGTTTTTT; CDR3aa: CASSLGQNRNEKLFF
abundance: NA; d_gene: TRBD2; v_gene: TRBV5-1; j_gene: TRBJ2-7; CDR3nt: TGCGCCAGCAGCTTCGTGGCGGGAGGAAGCTACGAGCAGTACTTC; CDR3aa: CASSFVAGGSYEQYF
abundance: NA; d_gene: TRBD2; v_gene: TRBV19; j_gene: TRBJ2-7; CDR3nt: TGTGCCAGTAGTATCGAGGCTAGCGGGAGTATCACCTACGAGCAGTACTTC; CDR3aa: CASSIEASGSITYEQYF
abundance: NA; d_gene: NA; v_gene: TRBV6-5; j_gene: TRBJ1-4; CDR3nt: TGTGCCAGCAGCCAGAAACAAGGGCTAATCGAAAAACTGTTTTTT; CDR3aa: CASSQKQGLIEKLFF
abundance: NA; d_gene: NA; v_gene: TRBV6-1; j_gene: TRBJ1-5; CDR3nt: TGTGCCAGCAGTGAAATTATTGGACGGGAACAGCCCCAGCATTTT; CDR3aa: CASSEIIGREQPQHF
abundance: NA; d_gene: NA; v_gene: TRBV3-1/TRBV3-2; j_gene: TRBJ2-1; CDR3nt: TGTGCCAGCAGCCAAGTTAGTCAAGACCGGAATGAGCAGTTCTTC; CDR3aa: CASSQVSQDRNEQFF
abundance: NA; d_gene: TRBD1; v_gene: TRBV19; j_gene: TRBJ2-7; CDR3nt: TGTGCCAGTAGTACCCGGGACAGGGGGCCTGAGCAGTACTTC; CDR3aa: CASSTRDRGPEQYF
abundance: once; d_gene: TRBD1; v_gene: TRBV4-1; j_gene: TRBJ1-6; CDR3nt: TGCGCCAGCAGCCCCGGGACAGGGAATTCACCCCTCCACTTT; CDR3aa: CASSPGTGNSPLHF
abundance: NA; d_gene: NA; v_gene: TRBV19; j_gene: TRBJ1-1; CDR3nt: TGTGCCAGTAGTAGACAAGAGAACACTGAAGCTTTCTTT; CDR3aa: CASSRQENTEAFF
abundance: NA; d_gene: TRBD1; v_gene: TRBV2; j_gene: TRBJ1-2; CDR3nt: TGTGCCAGCAGTGACCCGGGACAGACTTTCTATGGCTACACCTTC; CDR3aa: CASSDPGQTFYGYTF
abundance: NA; d_gene: NA; v_gene: TRBV19; j_gene: TRBJ1-6; CDR3nt: TGTGCCAGTAGTATAGAGGGGACCTTCCACTTT; CDR3aa: CASSIEGTFHF
abundance: NA; d_gene: TRBD1; v_gene: TRBV19; j_gene: TRBJ2-5; CDR3nt: TGTGCCAGTAGACAGGGGGCCGAAGAGACCCAGTACTTC; CDR3aa: CASRQGAEETQYF
abundance: few; d_gene: TRBD2; v_gene: TRBV27; j_gene: TRBJ2-1; CDR3nt: TGTGCCAGCGGATTATGGACTAGCGGGAGGAATGAGCAGTTCTTC; CDR3aa: CASGLWTSGRNEQFF
abundance: NA; d_gene: TRBD1; v_gene: TRBV6-5; j_gene: TRBJ2-7; CDR3nt: TGTGCCAGCAGTTACTCGAACAGGGGAAACTACGAGCAGTACTTC; CDR3aa: CASSYSNRGNYEQYF
abundance: NA; d_gene: TRBD2; v_gene: TRBV7-9; j_gene: TRBJ2-7; CDR3nt: TGTGCCAGCAGCCCAACGACTAGCGGAGCCTACGAGCAGTACTTC; CDR3aa: CASSPTTSGAYEQYF
abundance: NA; d_gene: NA; v_gene: TRBV7-2; j_gene: TRBJ2-6; CDR3nt: TGTGCCAGCAGCTTAAGCGGGTCTGGGGCCAACGTCCTGACTTTC; CDR3aa: CASSLSGSGANVLTF
abundance: NA; d_gene: NA; v_gene: TRBV25-1; j_gene: TRBJ1-5; CDR3nt: TGTGCCAGCAGTGTCCCGGGGGAGGATCAGCCCCAGCATTTT; CDR3aa: CASSVPGEDQPQHF
abundance: NA; d_gene: NA; v_gene: TRBV5-4; j_gene: TRBJ1-2; CDR3nt: TGTGCCAGCAGTTCCGGGGCGGGCCGCCACTATGGCTACACCTTC; CDR3aa: CASSSGAGRHYGYTF
abundance: NA; d_gene: NA; v_gene: TRBV9; j_gene: TRBJ2-1; CDR3nt: TGTGCCAGCAGCGTCCGGGAAGGGATCTACAATGAGCAGTTCTTC; CDR3aa: CASSVREGIYNEQFF
abundance: NA; d_gene: NA; v_gene: TRBV29-1; j_gene: TRBJ1-1; CDR3nt: TGCAGCGTTGACCCGCGGACCCGGAACACTGAAGCTTTCTTT; CDR3aa: CSVDPRTRNTEAFF
abundance: once; d_gene: TRBD1; v_gene: TRBV27; j_gene: TRBJ1-1; CDR3nt: TGTGCCAGCACCCCAAGGCGGGACAGGCGAAACACTGAAGCTTTCTTT; CDR3aa: CASTPRRDRRNTEAFF
abundance: NA; d_gene: TRBD2; v_gene: TRBV19; j_gene: TRBJ2-7; CDR3nt: TGTGCCAGTAGGCTGTCTAGCGGGAGCGGCGACGAGCAGTACTTC; CDR3aa: CASRLSSGSGDEQYF
abundance: many; d_gene: NA; v_gene: TRBV7-3; j_gene: TRBJ2-7; CDR3nt: TGTGCCAGCAGCTCGCAGGCCAGAGGTAGCGCCGAGACCTACGAGCAGTACTTC; CDR3aa: CASSSQARGSAETYEQYF
abundance: NA; d_gene: NA; v_gene: TRBV28; j_gene: TRBJ1-6; CDR3nt: TGTGCCAGCCTCCGAGGATCCTATAATTCACCCCTCCACTTT; CDR3aa: CASLRGSYNSPLHF
abundance: NA; d_gene: TRBD2; v_gene: TRBV5-5; j_gene: TRBJ2-7; CDR3nt: TGTGCCAGCAGCGCCCGGACTAGCGGGAGAGACAACGAGCAGTACTTC; CDR3aa: CASSARTSGRDNEQYF
abundance: NA; d_gene: TRBD1; v_gene: TRBV24-1; j_gene: TRBJ2-2; CDR3nt: TGTGCCACCAGTGATTTTGACAGGGGGCCCGACGGGGAGCTGTTTTTT; CDR3aa: CATSDFDRGPDGELFF
abundance: NA; d_gene: NA; v_gene: TRBV28; j_gene: TRBJ2-7; CDR3nt: TGTGCCAGCAGCCCGACCGGGGATGGTATGCACGAGCAGTACTTC; CDR3aa: CASSPTGDGMHEQYF
abundance: NA; d_gene: NA; v_gene: TRBV7-6; j_gene: TRBJ2-5; CDR3nt: TGTGCCAGCAGCCTAGCACCGGGAACAGAGACCCAGTACTTC; CDR3aa: CASSLAPGTETQYF
abundance: many; d_gene: NA; v_gene: TRBV27; j_gene: TRBJ2-7; CDR3nt: TGTGCCAGCTCCCCCATGGCACTATACGAGCAGTACTTC; CDR3aa: CASSPMALYEQYF
abundance: NA; d_gene: NA; v_gene: TRBV20-1; j_gene: TRBJ2-7; CDR3nt: TGCAGTGCTAGTGAGGCCTCCTACGAGCAGTACTTC; CDR3aa: CSASEASYEQYF
abundance: NA; d_gene: TRBD1; v_gene: TRBV6-2/TRBV6-3; j_gene: TRBJ1-2; CDR3nt: TGTGCCAGCAGTTACGGTACAGGGGGCTGGTCCCATGGCTACACCTTC; CDR3aa: CASSYGTGGWSHGYTF
abundance: once; d_gene: NA; v_gene: TRBV12-3/TRBV12-4; j_gene: TRBJ1-1; CDR3nt: TGTGCCAGCAGTAAGATCACTGAAGCTTTCTTT; CDR3aa: CASSKITEAFF
abundance: NA; d_gene: TRBD1; v_gene: TRBV6-1; j_gene: TRBJ1-4; CDR3nt: TGTGCCAGCAGTGAGGAACAGGGACAGGGAAGTGAAAAACTGTTTTTT; CDR3aa: CASSEEQGQGSEKLFF
abundance: NA; d_gene: TRBD1; v_gene: TRBV19; j_gene: TRBJ2-7; CDR3nt: TGTGCCAGTAGTATCGGGCAGGGGGCCTACGAGCAGTACTTC; CDR3aa: CASSIGQGAYEQYF
abundance: NA; d_gene: NA; v_gene: TRBV9; j_gene: TRBJ1-1; CDR3nt: TGTGCCAGCAGCGTACGAGAATCGTCGGACACTGAAGCTTTCTTT; CDR3aa: CASSVRESSDTEAFF